The 9 T cell receptor beta chains below come from one sample, sequenced in a study of shared clonotypes between healthy human individuals. The data were produced by immunoSEQ multiplex PCR, yet TCRdb's version contains in-frame clones alone and is incomplete. The profile covers approximately 600,000 clones, with about 95% appearing a single time and over 0.09% taken by the ten largest. Terminally differentiated effector memory CD45RA+ cells were excluded from the naive CD8 cells, which were CD45RO-negative and positively selected for CCR7. What was sequenced was naive CD8+ T cells sorted from blood. The receptors here all came from a woman in her thirties in good health.

CDR3 bases: TGCAGCGTCGGGGGGAGAAACACCGGGGAGCTGTTTTTT. Encoded protein: CSVGGRNTGELFF. This chain connects TRBV29-1 to TRBJ2-2; TRBD2 aligns across 7 bases. Trimming took 6 bases from V and 2 from J; bases not matched to a gene: 3. The germline V gene encodes CDR1 SQVTM and CDR2 ANQGSEA. There are 13 residues in the CDR3.

The chain has TRBV13 and TRBJ2-5; D uncertain. Germline V lookup: CDR1 PRHDT, CDR2 FYEKMQ (reference sequence). The length of the CDR3 is 11 residues. The V and J ends lost 2 bases and 4 bases respectively, with 2 bases between them. Written as DNA, the CDR3 is TGTGCCAGCAGCTTATCAGAGACCCAGTACTTC. As protein: CASSLSETQYF.

A word on this clone: Other DNA sequences of this sample code for an identical CDR3. The chain combines TRBV29-1 with TRBJ2-1; D may be TRBD2 (6 bases). The germline V gene has CDR1 SQVTM and CDR2 ANQGSEA. Trimming took off 0 bases at V and 6 bases at J, with 6 bases between the two ends. This CDR3 comprises 12 residues. CDR3 nucleotides: TGCAGCGTTGAAGAGGGGGGCAATGAGCAGTTCTTC. Its protein is CSVEEGGNEQFF.

V usage is TRBV9 and J usage is TRBJ2-1; TRBD2 matches at 13 bases. The CDR3 consists of 19 residues. J lost 6 bases, V lost 4 bases, and 16 bases had no gene match. CDR1 and CDR2 (germline): SGDLS, YYNGEE. The CDR3 DNA reads TGTGCCAGCAGCCCAAGGCCCCCCCAACTAGCGGGAGGGTCCAATGAGCAGTTCTTC. This translates into CASSPRPPQLAGGSNEQFF.

The J gene is TRBJ1-2, the V gene TRBV4-1; a possible D gene is TRBD1 (5 bases). The CDR3 sequence is 14 residues long. Germline CDR1 is MGHRA and CDR2 is YSYEKL. V lost 0 bases, J lost 6 bases, and 11 bases lay in between. In nucleotides, the CDR3 is TGCGCCAGCAGCCAAGATATCGGGGGAAATGGCTACACCTTC. As protein: CASSQDIGGNGYTF.

The chain couples TRBV6-5 to TRBJ2-7; D is unresolved. Germline CDR1 is MNHEY and CDR2 is SVGAGI. The ends were cut back, 2 bases at V and 6 bases at J, with 11 bases in the middle. The CDR3 runs 13 residues. The CDR3 loop reads CASSYRPSGEQYF. For the CDR3, the DNA is TGTGCCAGCAGTTACAGGCCGTCGGGCGAGCAGTACTTC.

The V and J genes are TRBV19 and TRBJ1-3; the match to TRBD1 covers 8 bases. This CDR3 is built from 19 residues. The J segment lost 0 bases and the V segment lost 3 bases, leaving 13 bases of the junction unmatched. The V gene's germline CDR1 is LNHDA and CDR2 SQIVND (reference sequence). CDR3 protein: CASSIRDRRTYYSGNTIYF. The CDR3 DNA is TGTGCCAGTAGTATCCGGGACAGGCGGACCTATTACTCTGGAAACACCATATATTTT.

Turning to this clone: Other DNA variants within this sample encode the same CDR3. The rearrangement links TRBV27 to TRBJ2-7; 7 bases are shared with TRBD1. The CDR3 totals 13 residues. The trim removed 4 bases at V and 1 base at J, leaving 1 base unmatched. Germline V CDR1 and CDR2: MNHEY, SMNVEV (reference sequence). The CDR3 sequence is CASSWDSSYEQYF. CDR3 in DNA: TGTGCCAGCAGTTGGGACAGTTCCTACGAGCAGTACTTC.

This chain connects TRBV5-4 to TRBJ2-2; TRBD2 might be the D (5 bases). The length of the CDR3 is 13 residues. Between the trimmed V and J ends, which lost 3 bases and 9 bases, there was a span of 12 bases. The V gene's germline CDR1 is SGHNT and CDR2 YYREEE (reference sequence). Here the CDR3 DNA reads TGTGCCAGCAGCTCCGGAGGACCACGGGAGCTGTTTTTT. Translated: CASSSGGPRELFF.